The 12 T cell receptor beta chains reported below all come from one sample, sequenced in a study of regulatory T cells in long-lasting Graves disease. The sample's time point: newly diagnosed GD, antithyroid drugs for less than 3 months. There was RNA extracted from PBMCs, and the TCR library was made from it. Library construction for TCR beta used iRepertoire HTBI primers and Arm-PCR of CDR3 regions. TCRdb independently ran MiXCR on the multiplex PCR reads; one entry per CDR3 protein. The repertoire holds 500,000 or so distinct CDR3 sequences, roughly 17% seen once, with less than 15% in the top ten. The same data also contributed to another study, on T cells in Graves' hyperthyroidism and ophthalmopathy.

This specimen was peripheral blood mononuclear cells (PBMCs), taken at new diagnosis, from a patient treated with antithyroid drugs. The source is a man aged 35-49 years with Graves disease.

This clonotype was observed a handful of times. This chain joins TRBV19 and TRBJ1-2, with D unresolved. There are 13 residues in the CDR3. V shed 7 bases and J shed 8 bases, with 17 bases lying between them. In germline, CDR1 is LNHDA, CDR2 SQIVND (reference sequence). The CDR3 spells CASKEAVVHGYTF. For the CDR3, the DNA is TGTGCCAGTAAGGAGGCGGTGGTTCACGGCTACACCTTC. Looking up the rest from reference TRBV19 and TRBJ1-2 gives the full variable domain: DGGITQSPKYLFRKEGQNVTLSCEQNLNHDAMYWYRQDPGQGLRLIYYSQIVNDFQKGDIAEGYSVSREKKESFPLTVTSAQKNPTAFYLCASKEAVVHGYTFGSGTRLTVV.

This clonotype was counted many times. The chain couples TRBV28 to TRBJ1-1; D not resolved. The CDR3 is 12 amino acids. Trimming shortened V by 3 bases and J by 7 bases, and 9 bases separated the two germline ends. Per germline, CDR1 MDHEN and CDR2 SYDVKM. CDR3 in amino acids: CASSLWDNEAFF. CDR3 DNA sequence: TGTGCCAGCAGTTTGTGGGATAATGAAGCTTTCTTT.

This clonotype was recorded at least ten times. The genes are TRBV6-5 and TRBJ2-7; D is unresolved. Trimming left V 2 bases short and J 5 bases short, with 10 bases between. CDR1 is MNHEY and CDR2 is SVGAGI in the germline V gene. This CDR3 spans 13 amino acids. The CDR3 is CASSYVRANEQYF. DNA for the CDR3: TGTGCCAGCAGTTACGTCCGGGCAAACGAGCAGTACTTC.

This clonotype has at least ten counts. The chain recombines TRBV6-1 with TRBJ1-5; possible D gene TRBD1, 5 bases. The CDR3 consists of 14 residues. The V gene's germline CDR1 is MNHNS and CDR2 SASEGT. V was clipped by 4 bases and J by 0 bases, with 7 bases between them. CDR3 residues: CASSAGDSNQPQHF. CDR3 DNA: TGTGCCAGCAGTGCGGGGGATAGCAATCAGCCCCAGCATTTT.

Only one count was recorded for this clonotype. This likely came from a read error, as a far larger clone is one base away. The gene calls are TRBV7-3 and TRBJ2-7; TRBD2 agrees at 10 bases. Germline lookup yields CDR1 SGHTA and CDR2 FQGTGA. The CDR3 sequence is 14 residues long. The CDR3 nucleotides read TGTGCCAGCAGCCGGACTAGCGGTTACAATGAGCAGCTCTTC. This gives the protein CASSRTSGYNEQLF.

Notes on this clonotype: This may come from a read error, since a much larger clone is one base off. This chain joins TRBV11-3 and TRBJ2-1; 9 bases fit TRBD2. This CDR3 spans 15 amino acids. Germline-derived CDR1 and CDR2 are SGHNT and YENEEA. With 2 bases clipped from V and 8 bases from J, the junction kept 7 bases outside the gene matches. In DNA, the CDR3 is TGTGCCAGCAGCTTAAGGGGGACTAGCAACTATGAGCAGTTCTTC. It translates to CASSLRGTSNYEQFF.

This clonotype was counted a few times. The V gene is TRBV11-2, the J gene TRBJ1-4, with a weak D call TRBD1 (5 bases). The CDR3 runs 13 residues. The germline V gene has CDR1 SGHAT and CDR2 FQNNGV. The germline V and J ends were trimmed by 5 bases and 8 bases, with 12 bases remaining between them. The CDR3: CASSPHPGEKLFF. CDR3 nucleotides: TGTGCCAGCAGCCCTCACCCAGGGGAAAAACTGTTTTTT.

This clonotype was observed many times. The genes are TRBV27 and TRBJ2-7; the match to TRBD2 covers 10 bases. Per the germline V gene, CDR1 is MNHEY and CDR2 is SMNVEV (reference sequence). This CDR3 comprises 16 residues. V gave up 6 bases and J gave up 4 bases; unmatched junction bases: 12. DNA for the CDR3: TGTGCCAGCAGCCCATCTAGCGGGAGAGTTTATTACGAGCAGTACTTC. Its protein is CASSPSSGRVYYEQYF.

In this sample, this clonotype turned up a few times. The V and J genes are TRBV4-2 and TRBJ2-5; 7 bases align to TRBD1. Losses at the gene ends were 3 bases for V and 5 bases for J; bases not matched to a gene: 9. CDR3 length: 15 amino acids. CDR1 LGHNA and CDR2 YNFKEQ come from the germline V gene. CDR3 sequence: CASSQGPGGLETQYF. In DNA form, the CDR3 reads TGTGCCAGCAGCCAGGGGCCAGGGGGTTTGGAGACCCAGTACTTC.

Ten or more counts support this clonotype. This sequence joins TRBV6-9 and TRBJ2-5; 9 bases are shared with TRBD1. With V trimmed by 3 bases and J by 2 bases, 4 bases remained unmatched. The CDR3 runs 15 residues. CDR1 is MNHGY, CDR2 SVAAGI, per germline. The CDR3 here is CASSYKGTGQETQYF. The DNA of the CDR3 is TGTGCCAGCAGTTACAAAGGGACAGGGCAAGAGACCCAGTACTTC.

This clonotype was seen at least ten times. The genes are TRBV20-1 and TRBJ2-7; 8 bases agree with TRBD2. Per germline, CDR1 DFQATT and CDR2 SNEGSKA (reference sequence). Losses at the gene ends were 6 bases for V and 0 bases for J; bases not matched to a gene: 7. The CDR3 covers 14 residues. The CDR3 reads CSARSGGNSYEQYF. The CDR3 bases are TGCAGTGCCCGAAGCGGGGGAAACTCCTACGAGCAGTACTTC.

This clonotype was picked up a small number of times. This chain uses TRBV20-1 with TRBJ2-3; 13 positions match TRBD2. Germline V lookup: CDR1 DFQATT, CDR2 SNEGSKA (reference sequence). V shed 1 base and J 4 bases; nucleotides not matched to a gene: 2. This CDR3 spans 15 amino acids. Here the CDR3 reads CSARGTSGSSDTQYF. CDR3 bases: TGCAGTGCTAGAGGGACTAGCGGGAGCTCAGATACGCAGTATTTT.